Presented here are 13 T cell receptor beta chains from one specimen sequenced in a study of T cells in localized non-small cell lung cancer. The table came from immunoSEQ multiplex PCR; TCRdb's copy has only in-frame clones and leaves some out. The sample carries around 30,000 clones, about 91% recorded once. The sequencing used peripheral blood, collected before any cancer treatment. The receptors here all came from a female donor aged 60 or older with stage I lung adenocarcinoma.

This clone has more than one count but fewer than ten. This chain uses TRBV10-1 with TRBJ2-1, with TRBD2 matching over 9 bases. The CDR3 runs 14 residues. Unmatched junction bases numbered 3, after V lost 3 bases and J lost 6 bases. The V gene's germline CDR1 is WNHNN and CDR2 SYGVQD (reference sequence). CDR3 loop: CASSDASGVNEQFF. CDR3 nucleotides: TGCGCCAGCAGTGATGCTAGCGGGGTCAATGAGCAGTTCTTC.

The CDR3 DNA follows: TGTGCCAGCAGCCAAGGGTGGGGGCAGGAGACCCAGTACTTC. Translated: CASSQGWGQETQYF. The chain employs TRBV4-2 and TRBJ2-5, with D perhaps matching TRBD1 (6 bases). Trimming took 1 base from V and 5 from J, leaving 11 bases between them. The CDR3 has 14 residues. Per germline, CDR1 LGHNA and CDR2 YNFKEQ.

The CDR3 reads CAGPGQSSGNTIYF. DNA for the CDR3: TGTGCCGGCCCGGGACAGAGCTCTGGAAACACCATATATTTT. V usage is TRBV6-1 and J usage is TRBJ1-3; 7 positions match TRBD1. V gave up 11 bases and J gave up 0 bases; unmatched junction bases: 7. CDR1 is MNHNS, CDR2 SASEGT, per germline. The CDR3 covers 14 residues.

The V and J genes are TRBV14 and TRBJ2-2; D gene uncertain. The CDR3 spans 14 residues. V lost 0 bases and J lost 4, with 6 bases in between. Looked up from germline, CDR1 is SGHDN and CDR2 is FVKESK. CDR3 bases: TGTGCCAGCAGCCAAGAATTCCTCACCGGGGAGCTGTTTTTT. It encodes CASSQEFLTGELFF.

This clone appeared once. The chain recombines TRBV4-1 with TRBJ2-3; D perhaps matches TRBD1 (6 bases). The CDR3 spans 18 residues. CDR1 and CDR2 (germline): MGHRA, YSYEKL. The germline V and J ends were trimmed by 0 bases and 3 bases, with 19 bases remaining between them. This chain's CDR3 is CASSQDPFPRGQTDTQYF. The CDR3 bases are TGCGCCAGCAGCCAAGATCCCTTCCCCAGGGGCCAAACAGATACGCAGTATTTT.

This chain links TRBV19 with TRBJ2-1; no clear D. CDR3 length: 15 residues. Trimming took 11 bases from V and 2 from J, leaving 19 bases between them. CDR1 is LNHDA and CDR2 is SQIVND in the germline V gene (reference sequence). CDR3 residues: CASSDGREPYNEQFF. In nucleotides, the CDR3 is TGTGCCTCCTCGGATGGGCGCGAACCCTACAATGAGCAGTTCTTC.

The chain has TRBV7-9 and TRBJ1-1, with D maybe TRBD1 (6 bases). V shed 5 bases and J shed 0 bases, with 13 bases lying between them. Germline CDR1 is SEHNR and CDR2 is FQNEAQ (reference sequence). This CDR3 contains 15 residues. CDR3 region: CASSVGTLMNTEAFF. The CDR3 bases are TGTGCCAGCAGCGTGGGGACACTCATGAACACTGAAGCTTTCTTT.

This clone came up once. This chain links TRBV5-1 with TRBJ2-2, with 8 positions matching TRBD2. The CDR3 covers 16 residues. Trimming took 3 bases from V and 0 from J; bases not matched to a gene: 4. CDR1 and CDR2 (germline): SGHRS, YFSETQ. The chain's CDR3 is CASSYLAGSNTGELFF. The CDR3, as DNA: TGCGCCAGCAGCTACTTAGCGGGGTCGAACACCGGGGAGCTGTTTTTT.

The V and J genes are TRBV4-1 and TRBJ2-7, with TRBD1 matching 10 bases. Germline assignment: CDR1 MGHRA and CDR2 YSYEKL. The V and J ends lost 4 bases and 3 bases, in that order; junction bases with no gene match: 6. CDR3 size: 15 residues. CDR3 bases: TGCGCCAGCAGCCTCCTGGGGGACAGGGGCTACGAGCAGTACTTC. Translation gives CASSLLGDRGYEQYF.

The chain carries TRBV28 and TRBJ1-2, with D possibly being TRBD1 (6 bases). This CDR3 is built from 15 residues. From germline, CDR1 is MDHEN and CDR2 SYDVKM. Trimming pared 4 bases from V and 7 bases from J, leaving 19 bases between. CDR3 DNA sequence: TGTGCCAGCAGTTCGCGGGGCAGGGGCGATCTTGGCTACACCTTC. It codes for CASSSRGRGDLGYTF.

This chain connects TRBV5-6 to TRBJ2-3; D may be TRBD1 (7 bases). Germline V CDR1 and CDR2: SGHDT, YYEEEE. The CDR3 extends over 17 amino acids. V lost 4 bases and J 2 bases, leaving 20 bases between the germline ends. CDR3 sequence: CASSTARGAATTDTQYF. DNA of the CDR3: TGTGCCAGCAGCACGGCCAGGGGGGCGGCCACCACAGATACGCAGTATTTT. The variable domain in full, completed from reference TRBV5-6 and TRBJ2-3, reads DAGVTQSPTHLIKTRGQQVTLRCSPKSGHDTVSWYQQALGQGPQFIFQYYEEEERQRGNFPDRFSGHQFPNYSSELNVNALLLGDSALYLCASSTARGAATTDTQYFGPGTRLTVL.

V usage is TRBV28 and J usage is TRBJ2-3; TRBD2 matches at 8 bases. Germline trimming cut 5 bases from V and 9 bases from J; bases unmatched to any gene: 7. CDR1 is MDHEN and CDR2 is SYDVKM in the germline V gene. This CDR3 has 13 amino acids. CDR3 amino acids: CASSPSGGLTQYF. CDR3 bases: TGTGCCAGCAGTCCGTCGGGGGGGCTGACGCAGTATTTT. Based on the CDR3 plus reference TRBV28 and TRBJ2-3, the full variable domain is DVKVTQSSRYLVKRTGEKVFLECVQDMDHENMFWYRQDPGLGLRLIYFSYDVKMKEKGDIPEGYSVSREKKERFSLILESASTNQTSMYLCASSPSGGLTQYFGPGTRLTVL.

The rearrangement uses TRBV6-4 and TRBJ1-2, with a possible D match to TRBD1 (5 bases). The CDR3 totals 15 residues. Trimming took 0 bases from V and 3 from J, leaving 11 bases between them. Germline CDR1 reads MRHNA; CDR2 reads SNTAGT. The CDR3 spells CASSDSNAGYYGYTF. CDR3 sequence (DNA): TGTGCCAGCAGTGACTCGAACGCAGGGTACTATGGCTACACCTTC.